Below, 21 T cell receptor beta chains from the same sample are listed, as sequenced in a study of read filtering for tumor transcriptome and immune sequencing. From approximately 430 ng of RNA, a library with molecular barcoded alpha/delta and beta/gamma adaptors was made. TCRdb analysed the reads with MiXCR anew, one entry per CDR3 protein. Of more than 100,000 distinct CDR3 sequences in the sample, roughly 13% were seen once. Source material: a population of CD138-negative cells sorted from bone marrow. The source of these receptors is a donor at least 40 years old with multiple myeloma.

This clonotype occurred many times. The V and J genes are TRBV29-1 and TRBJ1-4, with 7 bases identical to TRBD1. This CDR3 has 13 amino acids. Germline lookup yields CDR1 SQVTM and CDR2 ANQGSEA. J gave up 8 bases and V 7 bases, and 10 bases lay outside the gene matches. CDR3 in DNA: TGCAGCGCGGCAGGGGGGGTTGACGAAAAACTGTTTTTT. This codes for CSAAGGVDEKLFF.

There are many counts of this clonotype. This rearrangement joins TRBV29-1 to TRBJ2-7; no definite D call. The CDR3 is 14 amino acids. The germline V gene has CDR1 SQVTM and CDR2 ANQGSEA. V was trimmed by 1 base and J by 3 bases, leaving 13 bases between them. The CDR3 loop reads CSVEASPGRYEQYF. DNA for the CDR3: TGCAGCGTTGAAGCATCCCCCGGACGCTACGAGCAGTACTTC.

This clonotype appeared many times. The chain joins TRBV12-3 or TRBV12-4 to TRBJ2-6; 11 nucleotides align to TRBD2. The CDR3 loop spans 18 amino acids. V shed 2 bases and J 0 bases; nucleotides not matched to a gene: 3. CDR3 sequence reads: CASSLRTSGFSGANVLTF. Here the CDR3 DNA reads TGTGCCAGCAGTTTAAGGACTAGCGGGTTCTCTGGGGCCAACGTCCTGACTTTC.

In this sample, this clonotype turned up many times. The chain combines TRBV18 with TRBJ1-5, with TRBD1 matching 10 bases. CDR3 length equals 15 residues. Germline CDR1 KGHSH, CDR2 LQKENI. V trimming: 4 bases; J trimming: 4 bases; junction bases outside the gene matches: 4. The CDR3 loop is CASSHPGQGNQPQHF. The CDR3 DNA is TGTGCCAGCTCACACCCGGGACAGGGGAATCAGCCCCAGCATTTT.

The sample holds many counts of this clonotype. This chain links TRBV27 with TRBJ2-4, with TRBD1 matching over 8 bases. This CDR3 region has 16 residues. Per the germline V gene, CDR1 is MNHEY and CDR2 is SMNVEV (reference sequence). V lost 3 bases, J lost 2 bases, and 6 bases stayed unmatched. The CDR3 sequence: CASSFGQGITKNIQYF. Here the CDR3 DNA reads TGTGCCAGCAGTTTCGGACAGGGTATTACCAAAAACATTCAGTACTTC.

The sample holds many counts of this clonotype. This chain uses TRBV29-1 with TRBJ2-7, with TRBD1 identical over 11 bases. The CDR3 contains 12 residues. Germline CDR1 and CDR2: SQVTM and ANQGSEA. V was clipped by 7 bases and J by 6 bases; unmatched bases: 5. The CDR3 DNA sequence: TGCAGCGCCCGGACAGGGGGCGTCGAGCAGTACTTC. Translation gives CSARTGGVEQYF.

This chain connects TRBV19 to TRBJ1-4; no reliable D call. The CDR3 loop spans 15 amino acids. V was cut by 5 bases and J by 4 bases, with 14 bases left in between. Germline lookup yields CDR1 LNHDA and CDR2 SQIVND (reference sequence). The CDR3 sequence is CASSEDSVYNEKLFF. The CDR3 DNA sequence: TGTGCCAGTAGTGAGGACTCCGTTTATAATGAAAAACTGTTTTTT.

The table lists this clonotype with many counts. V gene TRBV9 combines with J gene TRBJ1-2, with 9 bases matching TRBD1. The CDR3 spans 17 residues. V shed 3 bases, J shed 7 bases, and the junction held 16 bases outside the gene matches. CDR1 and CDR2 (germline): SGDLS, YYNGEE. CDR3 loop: CASSALGQGEIGSGYTF. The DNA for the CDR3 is TGTGCCAGCAGCGCCCTGGGACAGGGTGAAATTGGCTCTGGCTACACCTTC.

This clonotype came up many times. CDR3 residues: CATSGPGLDTDTQYF. In DNA, the CDR3 is TGTGCCACCAGCGGGCCGGGACTAGACACAGATACGCAGTATTTT. The chain employs TRBV15 and TRBJ2-3, with 8 bases matching TRBD2. There are 15 residues in the CDR3. Germline V gives CDR1 LNHNV, CDR2 YYDKDF (reference sequence). J lost 2 bases, V lost 5 bases, and 6 bases had no gene match. Full variable domain (rest looked up from reference TRBV15 and TRBJ2-3): DAMVIQNPRYQVTQFGKPVTLSCSQTLNHNVMYWYQQKSSQAPKLLFHYYDKDFNNEADTPDNFQSRRPNTSFCFLDIRSPGLGDTAMYLCATSGPGLDTDTQYFGPGTRLTVL.

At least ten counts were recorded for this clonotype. The CDR3 DNA sequence: TGCGCCAGCAGCCCCAACGGGATGGATGAAAAACTGTTTTTT. This translates into CASSPNGMDEKLFF. The J gene is TRBJ1-4, the V gene TRBV10-2; no reliable D call. CDR3 length: 14 amino acids. Trimming shortened V by 6 bases and J by 6 bases, and 14 bases separated the two germline ends. The germline V gene has CDR1 WSHSY and CDR2 SAAADI.

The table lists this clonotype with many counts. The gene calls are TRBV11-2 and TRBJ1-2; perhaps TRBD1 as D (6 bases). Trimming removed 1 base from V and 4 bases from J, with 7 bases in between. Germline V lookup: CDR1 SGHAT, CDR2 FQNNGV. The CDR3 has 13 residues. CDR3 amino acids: CASSLAQGYGYTF. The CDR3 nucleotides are TGTGCCAGCAGCTTAGCACAGGGCTATGGCTACACCTTC.

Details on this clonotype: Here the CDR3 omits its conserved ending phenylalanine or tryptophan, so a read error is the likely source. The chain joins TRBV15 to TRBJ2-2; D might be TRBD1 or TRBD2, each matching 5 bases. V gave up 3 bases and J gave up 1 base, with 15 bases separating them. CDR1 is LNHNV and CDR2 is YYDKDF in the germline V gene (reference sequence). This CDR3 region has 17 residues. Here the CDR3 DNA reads TGTGCCACCAGCAGTTGGGGCCGGGACGGGAACACCGGGGAGCTGTTTTCT. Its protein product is CATSSWGRDGNTGELFS.

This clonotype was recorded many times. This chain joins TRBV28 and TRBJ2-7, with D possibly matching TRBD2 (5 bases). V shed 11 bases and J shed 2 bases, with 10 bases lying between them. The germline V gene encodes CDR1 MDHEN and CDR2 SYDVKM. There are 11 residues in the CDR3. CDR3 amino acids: CACTGTYEQYF. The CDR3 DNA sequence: TGTGCCTGCACCGGGACCTACGAGCAGTACTTC.

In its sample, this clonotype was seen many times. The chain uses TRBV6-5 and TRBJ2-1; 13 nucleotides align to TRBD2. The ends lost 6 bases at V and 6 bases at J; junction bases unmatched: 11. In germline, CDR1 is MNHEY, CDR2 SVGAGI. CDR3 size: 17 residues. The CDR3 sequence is CASSRPTSGGGPNEQFF. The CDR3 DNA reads TGTGCCAGCAGCCGCCCCACTAGCGGGGGGGGCCCCAATGAGCAGTTCTTC.

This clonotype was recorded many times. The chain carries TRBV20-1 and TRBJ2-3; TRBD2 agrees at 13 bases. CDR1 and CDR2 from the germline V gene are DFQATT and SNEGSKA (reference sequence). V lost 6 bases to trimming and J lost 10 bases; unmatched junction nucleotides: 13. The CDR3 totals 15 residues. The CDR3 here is CSAKGTSGTAEPQYF. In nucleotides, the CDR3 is TGCAGTGCCAAAGGGACTAGCGGGACCGCAGAGCCGCAGTATTTT.

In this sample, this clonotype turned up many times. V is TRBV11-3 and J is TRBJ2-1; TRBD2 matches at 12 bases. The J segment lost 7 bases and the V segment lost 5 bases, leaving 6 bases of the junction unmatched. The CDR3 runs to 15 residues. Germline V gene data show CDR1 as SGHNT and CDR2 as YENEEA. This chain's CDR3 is CASSKGLAGPNEQFF. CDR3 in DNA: TGTGCCAGCAGCAAAGGACTAGCGGGGCCTAATGAGCAGTTCTTC. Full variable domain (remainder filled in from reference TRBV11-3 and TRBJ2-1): EAGVVQSPRYKIIEKKQPVAFWCNPISGHNTLYWYLQNLGQGPELLIRYENEEAVDDSQLPKDRFSAERLKGVDSTLKIQPAELGDSAVYLCASSKGLAGPNEQFFGPGTRLTVL.

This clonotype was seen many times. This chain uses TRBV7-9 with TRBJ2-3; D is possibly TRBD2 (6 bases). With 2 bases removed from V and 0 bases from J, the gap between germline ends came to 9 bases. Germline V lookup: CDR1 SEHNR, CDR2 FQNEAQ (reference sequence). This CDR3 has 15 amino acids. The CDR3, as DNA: TGTGCCAGCAGCTTAATGGGGGGAAGCACAGATACGCAGTATTTT. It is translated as CASSLMGGSTDTQYF.

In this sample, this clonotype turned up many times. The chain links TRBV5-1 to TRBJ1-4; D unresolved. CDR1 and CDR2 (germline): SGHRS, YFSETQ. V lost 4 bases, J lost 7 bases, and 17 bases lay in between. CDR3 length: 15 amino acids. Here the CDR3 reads CASSPRSLEGEKLFF. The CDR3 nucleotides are TGCGCCAGCAGCCCCCGCTCGCTCGAGGGTGAAAAACTGTTTTTT. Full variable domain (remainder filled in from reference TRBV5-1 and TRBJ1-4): KAGVTQTPRYLIKTRGQQVTLSCSPISGHRSVSWYQQTPGQGLQFLFEYFSETQRNKGNFPGRFSGRQFSNSRSEMNVSTLELGDSALYLCASSPRSLEGEKLFFGSGTQLSVL.

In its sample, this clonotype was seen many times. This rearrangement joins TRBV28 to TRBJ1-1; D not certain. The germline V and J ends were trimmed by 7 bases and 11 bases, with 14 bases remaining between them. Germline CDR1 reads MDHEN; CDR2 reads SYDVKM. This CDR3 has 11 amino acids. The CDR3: CASTIERRAFF. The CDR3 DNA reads TGTGCCAGCACTATCGAGAGACGTGCTTTCTTT. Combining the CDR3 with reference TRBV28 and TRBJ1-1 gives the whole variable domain DVKVTQSSRYLVKRTGEKVFLECVQDMDHENMFWYRQDPGLGLRLIYFSYDVKMKEKGDIPEGYSVSREKKERFSLILESASTNQTSMYLCASTIERRAFFGQGTRLTVV.

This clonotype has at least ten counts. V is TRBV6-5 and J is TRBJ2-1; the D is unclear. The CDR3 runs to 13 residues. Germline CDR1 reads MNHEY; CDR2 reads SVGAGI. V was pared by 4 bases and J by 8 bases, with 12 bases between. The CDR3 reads CASSLGRIHEQFF. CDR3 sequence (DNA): TGTGCCAGCAGTTTAGGACGTATCCATGAGCAGTTCTTC.

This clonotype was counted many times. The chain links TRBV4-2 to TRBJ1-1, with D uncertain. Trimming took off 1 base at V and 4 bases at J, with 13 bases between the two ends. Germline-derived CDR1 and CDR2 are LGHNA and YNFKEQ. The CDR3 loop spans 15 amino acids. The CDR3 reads CASSQGSGLATEAFF. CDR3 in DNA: TGTGCCAGCAGCCAAGGTTCTGGTCTGGCCACTGAAGCTTTCTTT.